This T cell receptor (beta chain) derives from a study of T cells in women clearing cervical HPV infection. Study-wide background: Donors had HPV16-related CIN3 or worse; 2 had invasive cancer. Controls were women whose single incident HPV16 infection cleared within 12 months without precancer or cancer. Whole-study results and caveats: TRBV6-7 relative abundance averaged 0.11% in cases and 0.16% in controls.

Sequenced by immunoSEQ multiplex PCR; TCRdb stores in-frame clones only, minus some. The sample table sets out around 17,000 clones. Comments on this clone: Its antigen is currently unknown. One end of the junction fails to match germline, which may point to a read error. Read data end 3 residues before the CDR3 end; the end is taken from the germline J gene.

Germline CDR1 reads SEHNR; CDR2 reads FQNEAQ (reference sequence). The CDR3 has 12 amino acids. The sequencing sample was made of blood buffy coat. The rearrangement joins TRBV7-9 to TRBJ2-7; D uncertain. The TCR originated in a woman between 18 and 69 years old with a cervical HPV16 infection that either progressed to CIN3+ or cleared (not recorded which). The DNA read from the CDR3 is TGTTCCAGCAGCCATTCGGCCTACGAG. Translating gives CSSSHSAYE. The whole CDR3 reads CSSSHSAYEQYF.